This entry is about one T cell receptor (beta chain). Its antigen is not known. This record belongs to a study of brain T cells in children with intractable seizures. General observations from the study: Pre- and post-surgery blood differed in depth, so pre-surgery absences may be undersampling.

Method: immunoSEQ multiplex PCR; TCRdb's copy keeps in-frame clones and lacks some. The table has under 400,000 clones, nearly 95% seen once. The time point was: blood from clinic visit 5 months post-surgery; TSC patient then seizure free. Before surgery, patients took at least one anti-epileptic drug. V trimming: 3 bases; J trimming: 5 bases; junction bases outside the gene matches: 11. The CDR3 runs to 16 residues. The germline V gene encodes CDR1 KGHDR and CDR2 SFDVKD. The sample in question was peripheral blood, obtained around 5 months after surgery. The chain joins TRBV24-1 to TRBJ2-5, with 7 bases identical to TRBD1. The receptor was derived from a boy in the first two years of life with tuberous sclerosis and intractable seizures. CDR3 loop: CATSDPQTGWGETQYF. CDR3 bases: TGTGCCACCAGTGATCCGCAGACAGGGTGGGGGGAGACCCAGTACTTC.